These 28 T cell receptor beta chains came from one sample sequenced in a study of graft-versus-host responses after intestinal transplantation. Clones were read by immunoSEQ multiplex PCR, and TCRdb kept only the in-frame ones, dropping some. The repertoire holds almost 70,000 clones, with roughly 92% as singletons. Specimen: bone marrow, collected 734 days after intestinal transplantation. These receptors all come from a human patient who received an intestinal transplant, so some T cells may come from the graft donor.

The CDR3 DNA is TGTGCCAGCAGTCCCCCGCGGACAGCCTCCTACGAGCAGTACTTC. It yields the protein CASSPPRTASYEQYF. J is TRBJ2-7 and V is TRBV6-5, with D perhaps TRBD1 (6 bases). The V gene's germline CDR1 is MNHEY and CDR2 SVGAGI. There are 15 residues in the CDR3. Trimming left V 5 bases short and J 0 bases short, with 14 bases between.

V and J are TRBV2 and TRBJ2-1; unclear D gene. Per germline, CDR1 SNHLY and CDR2 FYNNEI. The V gene lost 9 bases and the J gene lost 4 bases, with 16 bases spanning the gap. The CDR3 spans 14 residues. DNA of the CDR3: TGTGCCAGAGAGCATGGGTCAATTTACAATGAGCAGTTCTTC. Amino acids: CAREHGSIYNEQFF.

Here the CDR3 reads CASSPGPGGNQPQHF. In DNA form, the CDR3 reads TGTGCCAGCAGCCCCGGACCCGGAGGCAATCAGCCCCAGCATTTT. This chain joins TRBV6-5 and TRBJ1-5, with no clear D. The CDR3 has 15 residues. The germline V gene encodes CDR1 MNHEY and CDR2 SVGAGI. V lost 6 bases and J lost 2, with 14 bases in between.

This clone has just one count. V gene TRBV29-1 combines with J gene TRBJ2-7; D uncertain. CDR1 is SQVTM, CDR2 ANQGSEA, per germline. The CDR3 covers 12 residues. Trimming stripped 4 bases from V and 4 bases from J, with 11 bases between. Here the CDR3 DNA reads TGCAGCGTTGCGGCCAGACCTTACGAGCAGTACTTC. It encodes CSVAARPYEQYF.

The chain uses TRBV7-3 and TRBJ1-1, with D perhaps matching TRBD1 (6 bases). The CDR3 runs to 16 residues. CDR1 is SGHTA, CDR2 FQGTGA, per germline. Trimming took 5 bases from V and 6 from J, leaving 22 bases between them. The CDR3 coding sequence is TGTGCCAGCAGCGACTCAGCCTCGGACAGTTCGTCTGAAGCTTTCTTT. Its translation is CASSDSASDSSSEAFF.

The CDR3 sequence: CASSEWTGSDTGELFF. The CDR3 DNA reads TGTGCCAGCAGTGAATGGACAGGGAGCGACACCGGGGAGCTGTTTTTT. V gene TRBV25-1 combines with J gene TRBJ2-2; TRBD1 agrees at 8 bases. The V gene's germline CDR1 is MGHDK and CDR2 SYGVNS. V dropped 1 base and J dropped 3; count of bases not matched to a gene: 4. There are 16 residues in the CDR3.

The chain has TRBV28 and TRBJ2-7; D is uncertain. The germline V gene encodes CDR1 MDHEN and CDR2 SYDVKM. The V and J ends lost 4 bases and 2 bases respectively, with 6 bases between them. The CDR3 covers 12 residues. The CDR3 nucleotides are TGTGCCAGCAGTTCCGCTGCCTACGAGCAGTACTTC. It specifies CASSSAAYEQYF.

The chain couples TRBV12-5 to TRBJ2-2, with D tentatively TRBD2 (6 bases). The CDR3 loop spans 15 amino acids. CDR1 is LGHNT, CDR2 FRNRAP, per germline. The germline V and J ends were trimmed by 6 bases and 6 bases, with 17 bases remaining between them. The CDR3: CASGVGLQDPGELFF. The CDR3 DNA reads TGTGCTAGTGGGGTGGGACTGCAGGATCCCGGGGAGCTGTTTTTT.

The DNA for the CDR3 is TGTGCCAGCAGTGAGGGACAGGTTTACGAGCAGTACTTC. It codes for CASSEGQVYEQYF. This chain connects TRBV2 to TRBJ2-7, with 8 bases identical to TRBD1. The ends lost 3 bases at V and 4 bases at J; junction bases unmatched: 2. Germline V gene sequence: CDR1 SNHLY, CDR2 FYNNEI. The CDR3 spans 13 residues. Based on the CDR3 plus reference TRBV2 and TRBJ2-7, the full variable domain is EPEVTQTPSHQVTQMGQEVILRCVPISNHLYFYWYRQILGQKVEFLVSFYNNEISEKSEIFDDQFSVERPDGSNFTLKIRSTKLEDSAMYFCASSEGQVYEQYFGPGTRLTVT.

This clone was observed a single time. CDR3 sequence (DNA): TGTGCCAGCAGCCAAGATAACTCCCCTCTGGGGAGGGATGGCTACACCTTC. It codes for CASSQDNSPLGRDGYTF. This chain uses TRBV4-2 with TRBJ1-2; D is ambiguous. The CDR3 sequence is 17 residues long. V dropped 0 bases and J dropped 6 bases, with 20 bases sitting between them. CDR1 is LGHNA and CDR2 is YNFKEQ in the germline V gene.

The V gene is TRBV27, the J gene TRBJ1-2, with D uncertain. Trimming removed 4 bases at V and 4 bases at J, with 16 bases between. Per the germline V gene, CDR1 is MNHEY and CDR2 is SMNVEV (reference sequence). The CDR3 is made up of 15 amino acids. The CDR3 coding sequence is TGTGCCAGCAGTTCCGCCCTAAGCGGGTTCTATGGCTACACCTTC. Protein sequence: CASSSALSGFYGYTF.

The chain employs TRBV19 and TRBJ2-1; 11 nucleotides match TRBD2. CDR3 size: 14 residues. Germline assignment: CDR1 LNHDA and CDR2 SQIVND (reference sequence). After removal of 5 bases from V and 9 bases from J, the junction contained 6 bases not matched to a gene. The CDR3 DNA reads as TGTGCCAGTAGTTTCACTAGCGGGAGAGGTGAGCAGTTCTTC. Its protein is CASSFTSGRGEQFF. The full variable domain, with the rest looked up from reference TRBV19 and TRBJ2-1, is DGGITQSPKYLFRKEGQNVTLSCEQNLNHDAMYWYRQDPGQGLRLIYYSQIVNDFQKGDIAEGYSVSREKKESFPLTVTSAQKNPTAFYLCASSFTSGRGEQFFGPGTRLTVL.

This clone has just one count. The rearrangement joins TRBV5-4 to TRBJ1-1; the D is unclear. Trimming pared 2 bases from V and 5 bases from J, leaving 16 bases between. Germline CDR1 SGHNT, CDR2 YYREEE (reference sequence). The CDR3 consists of 15 residues. The CDR3 here is CASSLPGPTSTEAFF. CDR3 in DNA: TGTGCCAGCAGCTTACCGGGCCCTACAAGTACTGAAGCTTTCTTT.

V is TRBV5-6 and J is TRBJ1-1; 9 nucleotides line up with TRBD1. Germline V lookup: CDR1 SGHDT, CDR2 YYEEEE. This CDR3 region has 14 residues. With 4 bases clipped from V and 4 bases from J, the junction kept 5 bases outside the gene matches. CDR3 in amino acids: CASSLDRGATEAFF. In nucleotides, the CDR3 is TGTGCCAGCAGCCTCGACAGGGGGGCCACTGAAGCTTTCTTT.

V usage is TRBV4-2 and J usage is TRBJ2-5; 9 bases agree with TRBD2. This CDR3 region has 17 residues. With 2 bases clipped from V and 0 bases from J, the junction kept 7 bases outside the gene matches. Germline lookup yields CDR1 LGHNA and CDR2 YNFKEQ. CDR3 region: CASSQWGLATDQETQYF. The CDR3 bases are TGTGCCAGCAGCCAATGGGGACTAGCTACCGACCAAGAGACCCAGTACTTC.

The CDR3, as DNA: TGTGCCAGCGCGGGGACAGGGTTTATAGACGAGCAGTACTTC. Translation: CASAGTGFIDEQYF. The chain uses TRBV7-9 and TRBJ2-7; 9 nucleotides match TRBD1. J gave up 5 bases and V 8 bases, and 10 bases lay outside the gene matches. Germline lookup yields CDR1 SEHNR and CDR2 FQNEAQ (reference sequence). The CDR3 runs to 14 residues.

The J gene is TRBJ2-5, the V gene TRBV5-1, with D hard to call. The CDR3 runs 13 residues. Looked up from germline, CDR1 is SGHRS and CDR2 is YFSETQ. The V gene lost 1 base and the J gene lost 2 bases, with 6 bases spanning the gap. This chain's CDR3 is CASSLTIQETQYF. CDR3 nucleotides: TGCGCCAGCAGCTTGACAATTCAAGAGACCCAGTACTTC. The whole variable domain, filled in from reference TRBV5-1 and TRBJ2-5, reads KAGVTQTPRYLIKTRGQQVTLSCSPISGHRSVSWYQQTPGQGLQFLFEYFSETQRNKGNFPGRFSGRQFSNSRSEMNVSTLELGDSALYLCASSLTIQETQYFGPGTRLLVL.

The chain employs TRBV27 and TRBJ2-5; 8 nucleotides agree with TRBD2. Germline trimming cut 6 bases from V and 1 base from J; bases unmatched to any gene: 25. Germline CDR1 reads MNHEY; CDR2 reads SMNVEV (reference sequence). The CDR3 is 21 amino acids. DNA for the CDR3: TGTGCCAGCAGCCGATTCCCGGGACTAGGAATAGGCGGCGGGACCCAAGAGACCCAGTACTTC. It translates to CASSRFPGLGIGGGTQETQYF.

This clone was seen a handful of times. The J gene is TRBJ1-6, the V gene TRBV18; 10 bases agree with TRBD1. The CDR3 consists of 16 residues. CDR1 and CDR2 from the germline V gene are KGHSH and LQKENI. The junction had 11 bases not matched to a gene; V was cut back by 6 bases and J by 9 bases. CDR3 sequence reads: CASSPGQGKTVSPLHF. In DNA, the CDR3 is TGTGCCAGCTCGCCGGGACAGGGGAAAACGGTTTCACCCCTCCACTTT.

V usage is TRBV5-1 and J usage is TRBJ2-7; D not certain. There are 14 residues in the CDR3. With 0 bases removed from V and 4 bases from J, the gap between germline ends came to 11 bases. The germline V gene has CDR1 SGHRS and CDR2 YFSETQ. The DNA for the CDR3 is TGCGCCAGCAGCTTGGGGTCCATACTTTACGAGCAGTACTTC. This sequence encodes CASSLGSILYEQYF. Using reference TRBV5-1 and TRBJ2-7 for the parts outside the CDR3, the full variable domain is KAGVTQTPRYLIKTRGQQVTLSCSPISGHRSVSWYQQTPGQGLQFLFEYFSETQRNKGNFPGRFSGRQFSNSRSEMNVSTLELGDSALYLCASSLGSILYEQYFGPGTRLTVT.

The V gene is TRBV5-4, the J gene TRBJ1-1, with D hard to call. Germline CDR1 and CDR2: SGHNT and YYREEE (reference sequence). This CDR3 has 14 amino acids. With 3 bases removed from V and 1 base from J, the gap between germline ends came to 10 bases. As DNA, the CDR3 is TGTGCCAGCAGCTCCTGGACGGAGAACACTGAAGCTTTCTTT. Translating gives CASSSWTENTEAFF.

The genes are TRBV4-1 and TRBJ1-4; D remains unclear. Germline V lookup: CDR1 MGHRA, CDR2 YSYEKL. CDR3 length: 16 amino acids. V lost 3 bases and J lost 8, with 19 bases in between. Here the CDR3 reads CASSHAPTDPSEKLFF. DNA for the CDR3: TGCGCCAGCAGCCACGCACCGACGGATCCCTCGGAAAAACTGTTTTTT.

This CDR3 is CASSHGKGGLFF. Written as DNA, the CDR3 is TGTGCCAGCAGCCACGGGAAGGGTGGGCTGTTTTTT. This chain links TRBV6-5 with TRBJ2-2; D is possibly TRBD2 (5 bases). The CDR3 spans 12 residues. Per germline, CDR1 MNHEY and CDR2 SVGAGI. The germline V and J ends were trimmed by 6 bases and 13 bases, with 15 bases remaining between them.

This sequence joins TRBV27 and TRBJ2-1; 13 bases agree with TRBD2. Germline V gives CDR1 MNHEY, CDR2 SMNVEV (reference sequence). The CDR3 runs 23 residues. V gave up 1 base and J gave up 0 bases; unmatched junction bases: 18. The CDR3 bases are TGTGCCAGCAGTTTATATACTAGCGGGAGGGCCTTCAGTGGATCGAGCTCCTACAATGAGCAGTTCTTC. This sequence encodes CASSLYTSGRAFSGSSSYNEQFF.

This clone was observed a single time. The rearrangement links TRBV10-3 to TRBJ2-2; 7 bases map to TRBD1. Germline-derived CDR1 and CDR2 are ENHRY and SYGVKD. J gave up 3 bases and V 10 bases, and 8 bases lay outside the gene matches. This CDR3 contains 14 residues. The CDR3 is CANETGPDTGELFF. CDR3 bases: TGTGCCAACGAGACAGGGCCAGACACCGGGGAGCTGTTTTTT.

V gene TRBV2 combines with J gene TRBJ2-7; a weak D match, TRBD1 (6 bases). Trimming cost V 8 bases and J 0 bases, with 11 bases left between them. Germline CDR1 is SNHLY and CDR2 is FYNNEI. There are 13 residues in the CDR3. In DNA, the CDR3 is TGTGCCAGCCGACGGGACAACTCCTACGAGCAGTACTTC. Translating gives CASRRDNSYEQYF.

The count of this clone is one. This rearrangement joins TRBV7-9 to TRBJ2-3; D unresolved. V was clipped by 0 bases and J by 2 bases, with 3 bases between them. The germline V gene encodes CDR1 SEHNR and CDR2 FQNEAQ (reference sequence). The CDR3 extends over 13 amino acids. The CDR3 coding sequence is TGTGCCAGCAGCTTAGCCCACACAGATACGCAGTATTTT. Translation gives CASSLAHTDTQYF.

The rearrangement joins TRBV7-6 to TRBJ2-2, with D maybe TRBD1 (6 bases). V lost 5 bases and J lost 7, with 23 bases in between. The germline V gene has CDR1 SGHVS and CDR2 FNYEAQ. The CDR3 is 17 amino acids. CDR3 nucleotides: TGTGCCAGCAGCCATATCACAAGACAGGACCTCGGCGGGGAGCTGTTTTTT. Residues: CASSHITRQDLGGELFF.